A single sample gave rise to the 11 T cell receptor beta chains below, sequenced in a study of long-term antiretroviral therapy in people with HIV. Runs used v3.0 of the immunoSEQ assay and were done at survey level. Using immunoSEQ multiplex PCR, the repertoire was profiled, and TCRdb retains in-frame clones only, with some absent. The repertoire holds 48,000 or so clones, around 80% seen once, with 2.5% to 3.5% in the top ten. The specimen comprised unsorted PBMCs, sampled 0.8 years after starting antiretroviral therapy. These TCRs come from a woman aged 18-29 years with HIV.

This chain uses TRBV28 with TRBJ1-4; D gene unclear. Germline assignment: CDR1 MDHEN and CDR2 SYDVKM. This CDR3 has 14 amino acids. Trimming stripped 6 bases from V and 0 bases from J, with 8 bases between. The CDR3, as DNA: TGTGCCAGCAGGATTACTGCAACTAATGAAAAACTGTTTTTT. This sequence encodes CASRITATNEKLFF.

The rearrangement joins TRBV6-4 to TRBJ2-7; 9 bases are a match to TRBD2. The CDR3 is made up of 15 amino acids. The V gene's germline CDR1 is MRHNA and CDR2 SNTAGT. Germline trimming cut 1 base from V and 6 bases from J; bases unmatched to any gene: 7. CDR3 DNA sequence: TGTGCCAGCAGTGACTTAGCGGGGGCAGGCTCCGAGCAGTACTTC. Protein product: CASSDLAGAGSEQYF.

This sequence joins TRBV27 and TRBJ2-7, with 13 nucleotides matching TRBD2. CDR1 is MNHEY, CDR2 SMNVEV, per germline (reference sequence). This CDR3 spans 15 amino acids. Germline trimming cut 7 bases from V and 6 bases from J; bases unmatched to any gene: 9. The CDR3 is CASTYRTSGRGEQYF. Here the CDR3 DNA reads TGTGCCAGCACCTATCGGACTAGCGGGAGAGGCGAGCAGTACTTC.

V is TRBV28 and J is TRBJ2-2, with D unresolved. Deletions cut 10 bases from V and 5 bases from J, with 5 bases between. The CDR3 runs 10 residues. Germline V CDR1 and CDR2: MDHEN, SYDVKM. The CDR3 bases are TGTGCCACCTCGACCGGGGAGCTGTTTTTT. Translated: CATSTGELFF.

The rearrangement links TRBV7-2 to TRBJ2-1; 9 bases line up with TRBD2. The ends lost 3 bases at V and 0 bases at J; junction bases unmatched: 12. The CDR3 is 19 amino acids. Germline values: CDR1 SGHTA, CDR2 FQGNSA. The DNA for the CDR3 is TGTGCCAGCAGCTTCCCTATGGGCGGGAGGGGGAGCTCCTACAATGAGCAGTTCTTC. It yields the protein CASSFPMGGRGSSYNEQFF.

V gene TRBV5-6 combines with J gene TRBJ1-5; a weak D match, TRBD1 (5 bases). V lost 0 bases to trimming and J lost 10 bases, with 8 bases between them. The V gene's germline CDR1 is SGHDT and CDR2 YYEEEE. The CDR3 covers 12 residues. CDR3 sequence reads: CASSLAGGPQHF. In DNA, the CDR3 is TGTGCCAGCAGCTTGGCGGGGGGACCCCAGCATTTT.

The CDR3 reads CASSSRQGLNTEAFF. In nucleotides, the CDR3 is TGTGCCAGCAGTTCAAGACAGGGGTTGAACACTGAAGCTTTCTTT. This chain joins TRBV27 and TRBJ1-1, with 8 positions matching TRBD1. The CDR3 is 15 amino acids. Per germline, CDR1 MNHEY and CDR2 SMNVEV (reference sequence). The V gene end was trimmed by 4 bases and the J gene end by 0 bases; junction bases not matched to a gene: 4.

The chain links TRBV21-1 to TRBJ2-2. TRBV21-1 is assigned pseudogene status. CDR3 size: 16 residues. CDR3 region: CASSQLRAPNTGELFF. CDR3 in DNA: TGTGCCAGCAGCCAATTAAGGGCTCCCAACACCGGGGAGCTGTTTTTT.

CDR3 protein: CASSEGARVNQPQHF. DNA of the CDR3: TGTGCCAGCAGTGAAGGGGCGAGGGTCAATCAGCCCCAGCATTTT. The chain carries TRBV6-1 and TRBJ1-5, with D hard to call. V was pared by 1 base and J by 3 bases, with 10 bases between. Looked up from germline, CDR1 is MNHNS and CDR2 is SASEGT. This CDR3 comprises 15 residues.

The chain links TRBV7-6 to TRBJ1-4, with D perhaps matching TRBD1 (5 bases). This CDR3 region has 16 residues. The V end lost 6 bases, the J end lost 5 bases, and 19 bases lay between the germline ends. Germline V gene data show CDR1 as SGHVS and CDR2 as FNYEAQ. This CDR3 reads CASSRQWSSQNEKLFF. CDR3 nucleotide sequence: TGTGCCAGCAGTCGACAGTGGTCTTCCCAGAATGAAAAACTGTTTTTT.

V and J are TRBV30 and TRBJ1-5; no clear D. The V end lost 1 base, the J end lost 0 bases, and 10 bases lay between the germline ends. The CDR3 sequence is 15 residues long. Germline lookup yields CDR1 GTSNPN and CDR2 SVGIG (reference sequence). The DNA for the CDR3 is TGTGCCTGGAGTGACGTATCCCATAGCAATCAGCCCCAGCATTTT. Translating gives CAWSDVSHSNQPQHF.